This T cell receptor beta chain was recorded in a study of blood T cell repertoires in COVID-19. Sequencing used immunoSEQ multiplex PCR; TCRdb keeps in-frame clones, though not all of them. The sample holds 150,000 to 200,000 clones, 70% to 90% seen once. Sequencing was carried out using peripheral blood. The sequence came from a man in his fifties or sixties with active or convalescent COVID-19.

CDR3 sequence: CASSLRTTAGGSDTQYF. CDR3 sequence (DNA): TGTGCCAGCAGCTTACGGACCACAGCCGGGGGGTCAGATACGCAGTATTTT. The V and J genes are TRBV11-2 and TRBJ2-3, with TRBD2 identical over 7 bases. V shed 2 bases and J 4 bases; nucleotides not matched to a gene: 12. CDR3 length: 17 residues. Looked up from germline, CDR1 is SGHAT and CDR2 is FQNNGV.